This paragraph covers one T cell receptor (beta chain) sequence. This record comes from a study of blood T cell repertoires in COVID-19. Germline V lookup: CDR1 DFQATT, CDR2 SNEGSKA (reference sequence). This CDR3 has 14 amino acids. Deletions cut 3 bases from V and 4 bases from J, with 15 bases between. In the authors' methods: Researchers report that nucleated cell counts were estimated from reference gene primer amplification. Here immunoSEQ multiplex PCR was the method, and the copy in TCRdb shows in-frame clones only, minus some. Clonal size and the V and J genes are those of that table, whereas D and trimming came from the DNA. The sample lists 55,000 to 75,000 clones, roughly 80% seen once, with approximately 10% in the top ten.

Sequencing used peripheral blood. The receptor's source is an elderly man with COVID-19, enrolled during active disease. The chain employs TRBV20-1 and TRBJ1-2, with D tentatively TRBD1 (5 bases). The CDR3 sequence: CSASLGGPGYGYTF. CDR3 DNA sequence: TGCAGTGCTAGTCTCGGGGGTCCCGGCTATGGCTACACCTTC.